The rows below give T cell receptor beta chains drawn from one sample of a study of shared clonotypes between healthy human individuals. TCRdb's table, derived via immunoSEQ multiplex PCR, lists solely in-frame clones and lacks some. The table records 450,000 to 500,000 clones, around 80% of them present only once. The sample was PBMCs. Every receptor here comes from a woman aged 40 to 49 in good health. Some clones in this sample may be carry-over from other donors' samples. Each CDR3 is given with its conserved first and last residue. Not every row has a clone size; where given, it reads once, few, many or a size class.

J gene,clone size,CDR3 length,V gene,CDR3 protein
TRBJ1-5,-,15,TRBV11-2,CASSPNNSPMGPQHF
TRBJ2-1,once,16,TRBV4-2,CASSQDNRPTYNEQFF
TRBJ1-4,few,15,TRBV28,CASSQHGTVYEKLFF
TRBJ2-3,-,15,TRBV29-1,CSVSGTSGPGDTQYF
TRBJ2-5,-,13,TRBV11-2,CASSSDGQETQYF
TRBJ1-1,-,12,TRBV28,CAVRGLRTEAFF
TRBJ2-5,-,16,TRBV15,CATSRVEPGSVETQYF
TRBJ2-7,-,13,TRBV7-7,CASSSTLRDEQYF
TRBJ2-1,-,16,TRBV11-3,CASSSRGTSSYNEQFF
TRBJ2-5,-,14,TRBV11-3,CASSLLAGDETQYF
TRBJ2-2,-,16,TRBV28,CASSFVGLPNTGELFF
TRBJ1-5,-,13,TRBV18,CASSPYSNQPQHF
TRBJ2-7,-,13,TRBV5-1,CASSPRDSYEQYF
TRBJ1-3,-,12,TRBV11-2,CASSLAGNTIYF
TRBJ1-6,-,11,TRBV29-1,CSADSNGALHF
TRBJ2-2,-,14,TRBV6-1,CASSEGTANGELFF
TRBJ2-6,-,15,TRBV11-2,CASTSWGPGANVLTF
TRBJ1-1,-,16,TRBV5-6,CASSYTRDNMNTEAFF
TRBJ2-2,-,14,TRBV6-5,CASSYSTGAGELFF
TRBJ1-1,-,14,TRBV18,CASSPVQGGAEAFF
TRBJ2-5,-,15,TRBV4-2,CASSQAVTATETQYF
TRBJ2-2,-,14,TRBV7-3,CASSLQSLTGELFF
TRBJ1-1,few,12,TRBV30,CAWTQVNTEAFF
TRBJ2-1,few,15,TRBV5-4,CASSSQGGTYNEQFF
TRBJ2-7,once,14,TRBV5-1,CASSGGLADYEQCF
TRBJ1-2,-,16,TRBV11-2,CASSPKGYRIIYGYTF
TRBJ2-7,once,15,TRBV5-4,CASSLRLLAAYEQYF
TRBJ2-1,once,14,TRBV7-6,CASSLDRGNNEQFF
TRBJ2-5,-,16,TRBV14,CASSQGVTRSGETQYF
TRBJ2-1,-,15,TRBV7-3,CASSSGGGGYNEQFF
TRBJ2-4,-,19,TRBV5-6,CASSSGLAGGPVAKNIQYF
TRBJ2-2,-,14,TRBV27,CASSFSGYTGELFF
TRBJ2-5,-,13,TRBV19,CASSPRTQETQYF
TRBJ2-1,few,11,TRBV29-1,CSGKGYNEQFF
TRBJ2-1,-,16,TRBV6-5,CASSSDRGSSYNEQFF
TRBJ2-1,-,14,TRBV10-3,CAISGMVSYNEQFF
TRBJ2-7,few,14,TRBV5-1,CASSYTGGDYEQYF
TRBJ2-5,many,14,TRBV9,CASSVEGGSGTQYF
TRBJ2-5,-,12,TRBV28,CASSRGVETQYF
TRBJ2-7,-,13,TRBV28,CASRGQGFHEQYF
TRBJ1-5,once,16,TRBV21-1,CASIKTGQHSNQPQHF
-,once,12,TRBV6-1,CASGDVSYEQYF
TRBJ1-1,-,13,TRBV7-6,CASSSFSGTEAFF
TRBJ2-3,-,14,TRBV10-3,CAISGDRGGDTQYF
TRBJ2-2,few,14,TRBV7-3,CASSLQGWGGELFF
TRBJ1-1,-,15,TRBV6-1,CASEAEGRGQTEAFF
TRBJ1-5,-,17,TRBV6-4,CASRSTLQGRKNQPQHF